The rows below give T cell receptor beta chains drawn from one sample of a study of blood T cell repertoires in COVID-19. Measured with immunoSEQ multiplex PCR; TCRdb has only the in-frame clones, and not every one. The sample lists over 250,000 clones; roughly nine tenths were seen once. Sequencing used PBMCs or T cells enriched from blood (not recorded which). These receptors were collected from a woman in her fifties or sixties who had recovered from COVID-19. The CDR3 runs from the conserved cysteine through the conserved F or W. The order of the fields is V gene, D gene, J gene, clone size, CDR3 DNA, CDR3 protein. The D gene is left open where the match is weak. Clone size is given for some rows only: seen once, a few or many times, or a class if the clone is expanded.

>TRBV19|-|TRBJ2-1|-
TGTGCCAGTAGTGCCAACAAGTGGCAGACCTACAATGAGCAGTTCTTC
CASSANKWQTYNEQFF
>TRBV18|-|TRBJ2-6|once
TGTGCCAGCTCACCTCTTTCCGGGGCCAACGTCCTGACTTTC
CASSPLSGANVLTF
>TRBV7-9|-|TRBJ1-1|-
TGTGCCAGCAGCTTCGGGCAGGGGAAAGCTTTCTTT
CASSFGQGKAFF
>TRBV6-2/TRBV6-3|TRBD1|TRBJ1-1|-
TGTGCCAGCAGTCCCCGGGACAGGGCGCCTGATGCTGAAGCTTTCTTT
CASSPRDRAPDAEAFF
>TRBV5-1|-|TRBJ2-1|once
TGCGCCAGCAGCTTGGGTCGCGGGCTAAGCTCCTACAATGAGCAGTTCTTC
CASSLGRGLSSYNEQFF
>TRBV28|-|TRBJ1-2|-
TGTGCCAGCAGTTTAGGGCAGGGAAGTTGGGGCTACACCTTC
CASSLGQGSWGYTF
>TRBV19|TRBD1|TRBJ2-3|-
TGTGCCAGTAGGATAGGGACAGGAGGTCCAGATACGCAGTATTTT
CASRIGTGGPDTQYF
>TRBV5-1|-|TRBJ1-4|-
TGCGCCAGCAGCTTAGAGGGATCGTCAACTAATGAAAAACTGTTTTTT
CASSLEGSSTNEKLFF
>TRBV25-1|-|TRBJ2-5|-
TGTGCCAGCAGTGAAGGGGCCAAAGAGACCCAGTACTTC
CASSEGAKETQYF
>TRBV7-9|-|TRBJ1-6|-
TGTGCCAGCAGCACCGAGAGCCGCGCTTCACCCCTCCACTTT
CASSTESRASPLHF
>TRBV6-5|-|TRBJ2-7|-
TGTGCCAGCAGTTCCCCGATGTCACGGGGAGTCTACGAGCAGTACTTC
CASSSPMSRGVYEQYF
>TRBV19|-|TRBJ2-7|-
TGTGCCAGTAGTATAGATCGCGTAAACTACGAGCAGTACTTC
CASSIDRVNYEQYF
>TRBV11-2|-|TRBJ1-6|-
TGTGCCAGCAGAGTACTGCGGGAAAATTCACCCCTCCACTTT
CASRVLRENSPLHF
>TRBV11-3|TRBD2|TRBJ2-5|-
TGTGCCAGCAGCTTAGCGGGAGGAAAGACCCAGTACTTC
CASSLAGGKTQYF
>TRBV19|-|TRBJ1-1|-
TGTGCCAGTAGTATCATCGGGGGGGACACTGAAGCTTTCTTT
CASSIIGGDTEAFF
>TRBV4-1|TRBD1|TRBJ1-6|-
TGCGCCAGCAGCCAAGAACCTTCGACAGGGCTAAATTCACCCCTCCACTTT
CASSQEPSTGLNSPLHF
>TRBV18|-|TRBJ1-4|-
TGTGCCAGCTCACCACTCGGGGGAACTGGGGATGAAAAACTGTTTTTT
CASSPLGGTGDEKLFF
>TRBV29-1|-|TRBJ1-1|few
TGCAGCGTCCGGACTCTAAGGAACACTGAAGCTTTCTTT
CSVRTLRNTEAFF
>TRBV6-5|-|TRBJ2-2|-
TGTGCCACACACAGGGGGGGAAACACCGGGGAGCTGTTTTTT
CATHRGGNTGELFF
>TRBV19|-|TRBJ2-6|-
TGTGCCAGTATGTCGAGAGAGGGTAACTCTGGGGCCAACGTCCTGACTTTC
CASMSREGNSGANVLTF
>TRBV30|TRBD2|TRBJ2-7|-
TGTGCCTGGAGCATAGCGGGAGTGGGTGAGCAGTACTTC
CAWSIAGVGEQYF
>TRBV29-1|-|TRBJ1-1|-
TGCAGCGCGACCGAGCCGGGAGGGAACACTGAAGCTTTCTTT
CSATEPGGNTEAFF
>TRBV2|TRBD1|TRBJ1-6|-
TGTGCCAGCAGCCCCTCAGGGACAGGGACCGGAGTTTCACCCCTCCACTTT
CASSPSGTGTGVSPLHF
>TRBV4-2|TRBD1|TRBJ2-2|-
TGTGCCAGCAGCCAAGCCATTAGGGGGCGCTTAACCGGGGAGCTGTTTTTT
CASSQAIRGRLTGELFF
>TRBV7-9|TRBD2|TRBJ2-1|-
TGTGCCAGCAGCTATATCCTAGCGGGAGGGCCAGATAATGAGCAGTTCTTC
CASSYILAGGPDNEQFF